These 13 T cell receptor beta chains were all obtained from the same sample, sequenced in a study of naive and memory T cell subsets. The beta constant-region primer was an equimolar mix of two oligonucleotides covering TRBC1 and TRBC2. TCRdb re-called the UMI-ligation and nested PCR reads through MiXCR, storing one row per CDR3 protein. The repertoire holds roughly 91,000 distinct CDR3 sequences, with 10% to 15% as singletons. The sequenced sample was central memory CD4+ T cells from blood. These receptors originate from a human donor in good health.

The chain employs TRBV7-9 and TRBJ2-1, with 8 bases fitting TRBD2. This CDR3 contains 14 residues. The V gene's germline CDR1 is SEHNR and CDR2 FQNEAQ (reference sequence). With 5 bases clipped from V and 5 bases from J, the junction kept 5 bases outside the gene matches. CDR3 residues: CASSASGQHNEQFF. Written as DNA, the CDR3 is TGTGCCAGCAGCGCTAGCGGGCAACACAATGAGCAGTTCTTC.

The DNA of the CDR3 is TGTGCCAGCAGTTCGCCCCTGATGCGGGGATCTGAAGCTTTCTTT. It translates to CASSSPLMRGSEAFF. V and J are TRBV6-2 or TRBV6-3 and TRBJ1-1, with unresolved D. V shed 4 bases and J shed 6 bases, with 18 bases lying between them. CDR3 length: 15 amino acids. CDR1 and CDR2 (germline): MNHEY, SVGEGT.

This sequence joins TRBV6-2 or TRBV6-3 and TRBJ2-5; possibly TRBD2 for D (5 bases). This CDR3 has 15 amino acids. V lost 6 bases and J 5 bases, leaving 19 bases between the germline ends. Germline V gene lookup returns CDR1 MNHEY and CDR2 SVGEGT. As DNA, the CDR3 is TGTGCCAGCAGCGCAGGCAGGACTCGAGGGGAGACCCAGTACTTC. It yields the protein CASSAGRTRGETQYF.

This rearrangement joins TRBV11-2 to TRBJ2-3; 14 nucleotides agree with TRBD2. The CDR3 runs to 20 residues. V trimming: 4 bases; J trimming: 0 bases; junction bases outside the gene matches: 12. Germline CDR1 and CDR2: SGHAT and FQNNGV. The CDR3 sequence is CASSSGLAGGWGTSTDTQYF. The CDR3 coding sequence is TGTGCCAGCAGCTCTGGACTAGCGGGAGGTTGGGGAACTAGCACAGATACGCAGTATTTT.

The V gene is TRBV6-5, the J gene TRBJ2-1, with D possibly being TRBD2 (6 bases). The germline V gene encodes CDR1 MNHEY and CDR2 SVGAGI. V was cut by 6 bases and J by 0 bases, with 12 bases left in between. The CDR3 runs to 15 residues. CDR3 nucleotides: TGTGCCAGCAGCGCCGGGACTTTCTCCTACAATGAGCAGTTCTTC. Residues: CASSAGTFSYNEQFF.

In its sample, this clonotype was seen a few times. V usage is TRBV15 and J usage is TRBJ2-3; perhaps TRBD2 as D (5 bases). Germline lookup yields CDR1 LNHNV and CDR2 YYDKDF (reference sequence). V was shortened by 0 bases and J by 2 bases, with 9 bases between the two germline ends. This CDR3 is 15 amino acids long. The CDR3 region is CATSRDKRITDTQYF. CDR3 coding DNA: TGTGCCACCAGCAGAGATAAGCGGATCACAGATACGCAGTATTTT.

The chain has TRBV24-1 and TRBJ2-3, with TRBD1 matching 7 bases. Unmatched junction bases numbered 13, after V lost 4 bases and J lost 1 base. In germline, CDR1 is KGHDR, CDR2 SFDVKD. This CDR3 is 18 amino acids long. The CDR3 DNA sequence: TGTGCCACCAGTGAACTCCGGGACAGTTTCCCCGGCACAGATACGCAGTATTTT. It codes for CATSELRDSFPGTDTQYF.

This clonotype was seen ten or more times. This chain joins TRBV2 and TRBJ1-1, with 8 nucleotides matching TRBD1. V gave up 7 bases and J gave up 4 bases; unmatched junction bases: 8. This CDR3 is 14 amino acids long. Germline loops: CDR1 SNHLY, CDR2 FYNNEI. This CDR3 is CASKRTGSSTEAFF. In nucleotides, the CDR3 is TGTGCCAGCAAGAGGACAGGGTCGAGCACTGAAGCTTTCTTT.

This clonotype was found many times. The chain employs TRBV4-3 and TRBJ2-3; TRBD1 aligns across 7 bases. This CDR3 has 15 residues. V shed 0 bases and J 4 bases; nucleotides not matched to a gene: 4. Germline CDR1 is LGHNA and CDR2 is YSLEER. The CDR3 DNA reads as TGCGCCAGCAGCCAAGAAAGGGGGCATGCAGATACGCAGTATTTT. Residues: CASSQERGHADTQYF.

To note about this clonotype: A junction boundary mismatches the germline segment, possibly from a read error. The chain carries TRBV19 and TRBJ2-1; 7 positions match TRBD1. The germline V gene encodes CDR1 LNHDA and CDR2 SQIVND (reference sequence). The CDR3 sequence is 14 residues long. The CDR3 loop reads CASRIGQAHNEQFF. The DNA for the CDR3 is TGTGCCAGTAGGATAGGACAGGCCCACAATGAGCAGTTCTTC.

The chain uses TRBV2 and TRBJ1-5; 7 bases align to TRBD1. J lost 4 bases, V lost 8 bases, and 5 bases had no gene match. Germline values: CDR1 SNHLY, CDR2 FYNNEI. CDR3 length equals 13 residues. The CDR3 spells CASGGDRNQPQHF. The CDR3 coding sequence is TGTGCCAGCGGGGGGGACAGAAATCAGCCCCAGCATTTT.

V usage is TRBV18 and J usage is TRBJ2-1, with D tentatively TRBD1 (7 bases). The CDR3 runs to 11 residues. Trimming removed 4 bases at V and 12 bases at J, with 10 bases between. Germline CDR1 is KGHSH and CDR2 is LQKENI. The CDR3 here is CASSRQGLQFF. DNA of the CDR3: TGTGCCAGCTCACGACAGGGACTGCAGTTCTTC.

This chain links TRBV20-1 with TRBJ2-1; 12 bases agree with TRBD2. Germline CDR1 reads DFQATT; CDR2 reads SNEGSKA (reference sequence). This CDR3 has 14 amino acids. The J segment lost 6 bases and the V segment lost 5 bases, leaving 5 bases of the junction unmatched. The CDR3 DNA sequence: TGCAGTGCTTCAGGACTAGCGGGAAGCAATGAGCAGTTCTTC. This sequence encodes CSASGLAGSNEQFF.